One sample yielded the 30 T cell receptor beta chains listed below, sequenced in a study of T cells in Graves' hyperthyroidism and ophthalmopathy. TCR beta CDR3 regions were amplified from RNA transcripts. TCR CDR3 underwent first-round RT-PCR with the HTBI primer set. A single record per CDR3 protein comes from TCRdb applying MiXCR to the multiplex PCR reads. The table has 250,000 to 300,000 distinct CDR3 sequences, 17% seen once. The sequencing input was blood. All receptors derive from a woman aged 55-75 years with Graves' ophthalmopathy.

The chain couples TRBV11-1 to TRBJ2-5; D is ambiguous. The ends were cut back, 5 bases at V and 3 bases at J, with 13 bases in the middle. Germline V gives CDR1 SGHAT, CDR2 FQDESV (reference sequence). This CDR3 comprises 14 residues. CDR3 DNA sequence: TGTGCCAGCAGCCCTCGACCTAAGGAAGAGACCCAGTACTTC. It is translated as CASSPRPKEETQYF. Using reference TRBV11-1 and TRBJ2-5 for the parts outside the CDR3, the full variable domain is EAEVAQSPRYKITEKSQAVAFWCDPISGHATLYWYRQILGQGPELLVQFQDESVVDDSQLPKDRFSAERLKGVDSTLKIQPAELGDSAMYLCASSPRPKEETQYFGPGTRLLVL.

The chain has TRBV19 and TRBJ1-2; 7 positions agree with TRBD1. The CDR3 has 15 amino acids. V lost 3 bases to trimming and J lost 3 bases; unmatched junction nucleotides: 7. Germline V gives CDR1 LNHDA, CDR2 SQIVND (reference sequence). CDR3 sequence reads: CASSMGRQGDYGYTF. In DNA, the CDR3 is TGTGCCAGTAGTATGGGGAGACAGGGAGACTATGGCTACACCTTC. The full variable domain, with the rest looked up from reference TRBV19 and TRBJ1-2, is DGGITQSPKYLFRKEGQNVTLSCEQNLNHDAMYWYRQDPGQGLRLIYYSQIVNDFQKGDIAEGYSVSREKKESFPLTVTSAQKNPTAFYLCASSMGRQGDYGYTFGSGTRLTVV.

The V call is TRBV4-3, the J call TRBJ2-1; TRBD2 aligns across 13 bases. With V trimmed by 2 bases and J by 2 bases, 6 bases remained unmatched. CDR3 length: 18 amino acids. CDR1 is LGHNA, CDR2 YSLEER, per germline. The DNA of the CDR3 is TGCGCCAGCAGCCAACGACTAGCGGGGGGACAACCCTACAATGAGCAGTTCTTC. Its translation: CASSQRLAGGQPYNEQFF.

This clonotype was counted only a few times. This CDR3 is CASSRRGVGVDTQYF. As DNA, the CDR3 is TGTGCCAGCAGCCGCCGGGGGGTTGGGGTGGATACGCAGTATTTT. This chain connects TRBV4-2 to TRBJ2-3; 7 bases line up with TRBD2. Germline-derived CDR1 and CDR2 are LGHNA and YNFKEQ. Unmatched junction bases numbered 10, after V lost 4 bases and J lost 6 bases. The CDR3 is 15 residues long.

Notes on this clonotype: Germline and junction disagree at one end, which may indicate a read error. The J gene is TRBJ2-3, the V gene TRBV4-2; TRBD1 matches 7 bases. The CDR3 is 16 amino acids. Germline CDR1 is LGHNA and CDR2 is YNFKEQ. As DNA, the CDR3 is TGTGCCAGCAGCCAGAAGAGGGGGCTAAACACAGATAGGCAGTATTTT. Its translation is CASSQKRGLNTDRQYF.

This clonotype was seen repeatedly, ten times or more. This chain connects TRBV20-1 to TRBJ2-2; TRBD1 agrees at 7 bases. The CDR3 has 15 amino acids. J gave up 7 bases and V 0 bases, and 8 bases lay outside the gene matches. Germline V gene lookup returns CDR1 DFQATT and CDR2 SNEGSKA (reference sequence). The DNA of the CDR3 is TGCAGTGCTAGAGACGAAGGGACAGCCGGCGGGGAGCTGTTTTTT. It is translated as CSARDEGTAGGELFF.

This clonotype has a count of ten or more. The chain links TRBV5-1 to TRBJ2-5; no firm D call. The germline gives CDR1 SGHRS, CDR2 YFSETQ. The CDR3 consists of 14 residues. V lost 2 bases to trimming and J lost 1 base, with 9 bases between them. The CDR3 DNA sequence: TGCGCCAGCAGCTTTGGGGATTTCCAAGAGACCCAGTACTTC. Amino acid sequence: CASSFGDFQETQYF.

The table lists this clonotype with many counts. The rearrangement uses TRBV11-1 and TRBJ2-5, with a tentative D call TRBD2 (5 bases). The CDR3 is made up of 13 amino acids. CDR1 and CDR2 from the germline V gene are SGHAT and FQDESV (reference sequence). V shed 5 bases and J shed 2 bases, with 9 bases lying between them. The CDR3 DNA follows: TGTGCCAGCAGCCGAGGGCTTCAAGAGACCCAGTACTTC. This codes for CASSRGLQETQYF.

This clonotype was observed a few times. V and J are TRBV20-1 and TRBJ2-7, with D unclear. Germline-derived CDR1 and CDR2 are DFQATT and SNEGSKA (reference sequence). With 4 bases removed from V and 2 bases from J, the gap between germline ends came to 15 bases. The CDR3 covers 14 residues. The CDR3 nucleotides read TGCAGTGCTAACCCGACAACGGACCCCTACGAGCAGTACTTC. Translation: CSANPTTDPYEQYF.

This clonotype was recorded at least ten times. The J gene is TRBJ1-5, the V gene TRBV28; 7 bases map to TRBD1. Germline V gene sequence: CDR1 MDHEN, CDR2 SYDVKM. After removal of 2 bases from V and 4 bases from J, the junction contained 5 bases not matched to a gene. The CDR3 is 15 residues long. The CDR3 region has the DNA TGTGCCAGCAGTTTACGACAGGGTGCGAATCAGCCCCAGCATTTT. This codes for CASSLRQGANQPQHF.

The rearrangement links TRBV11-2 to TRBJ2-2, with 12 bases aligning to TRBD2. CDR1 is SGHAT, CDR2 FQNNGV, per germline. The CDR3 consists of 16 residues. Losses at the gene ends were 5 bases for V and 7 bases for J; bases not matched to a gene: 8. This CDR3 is CASSQRLAGADGELFF. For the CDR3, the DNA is TGTGCCAGCAGCCAAAGACTAGCGGGAGCCGACGGGGAGCTGTTTTTT.

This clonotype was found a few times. The DNA for the CDR3 is TGCGCCAGCAGCCAGAACACATGGGGCACCGGGGAGCTGTTTTTT. Its translation: CASSQNTWGTGELFF. The chain couples TRBV4-1 to TRBJ2-2; D remains ambiguous. The CDR3 extends over 15 amino acids. The germline V gene has CDR1 MGHRA and CDR2 YSYEKL. Trimming left V 3 bases short and J 4 bases short, with 12 bases between.

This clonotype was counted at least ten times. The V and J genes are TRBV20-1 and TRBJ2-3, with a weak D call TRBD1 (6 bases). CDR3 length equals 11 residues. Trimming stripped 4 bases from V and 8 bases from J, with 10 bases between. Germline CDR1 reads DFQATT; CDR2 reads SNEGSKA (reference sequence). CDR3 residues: CSAKIGGTQYF. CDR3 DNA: TGCAGTGCTAAAATAGGGGGTACGCAGTATTTT.

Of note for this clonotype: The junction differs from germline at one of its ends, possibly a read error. CDR3 in amino acids: CAGRQTNNQPQHF. The CDR3 DNA reads as TGTGCCGGCAGACAGACTAACAATCAGCCCCAGCATTTT. V and J are TRBV6-1 and TRBJ1-5; D perhaps matches TRBD1 (5 bases). This CDR3 is built from 13 residues. Germline CDR1 and CDR2: MNHNS and SASEGT.

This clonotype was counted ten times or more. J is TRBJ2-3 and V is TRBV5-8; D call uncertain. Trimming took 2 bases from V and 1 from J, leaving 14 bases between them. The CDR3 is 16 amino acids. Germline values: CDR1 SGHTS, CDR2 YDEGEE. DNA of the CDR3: TGTGCCAGCAGCTTAAGACACAACTACGGCACAGATACGCAGTATTTT. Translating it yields CASSLRHNYGTDTQYF.

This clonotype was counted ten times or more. CDR3 residues: CASSLGQHMNTEAFF. CDR3 DNA: TGTGCCAGCAGCCTGGGACAGCACATGAACACTGAAGCTTTCTTT. The chain has TRBV7-2 and TRBJ1-1; TRBD1 matches 7 bases. CDR1 is SGHTA and CDR2 is FQGNSA in the germline V gene. The CDR3 length is 15 residues. V lost 5 bases, J lost 0 bases, and 6 bases stayed unmatched. The complete variable domain, with remaining parts taken from reference TRBV7-2 and TRBJ1-1, reads GAGVSQSPSNKVTEKGKDVELRCDPISGHTALYWYRQSLGQGLEFLIYFQGNSAPDKSGLPSDRFSAERTGGSVSTLTIQRTQQEDSAVYLCASSLGQHMNTEAFFGQGTRLTVV.

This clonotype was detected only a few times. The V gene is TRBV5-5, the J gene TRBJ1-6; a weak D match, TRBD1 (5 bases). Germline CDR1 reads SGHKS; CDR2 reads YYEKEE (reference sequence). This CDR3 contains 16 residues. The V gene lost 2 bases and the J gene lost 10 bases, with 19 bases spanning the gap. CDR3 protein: CASSLPGDRPLSPLHF. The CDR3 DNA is TGTGCCAGCAGCTTACCGGGGGACCGGCCTTTATCACCCCTCCACTTT. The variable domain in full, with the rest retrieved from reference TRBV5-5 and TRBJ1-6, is DAGVTQSPTHLIKTRGQQVTLRCSPISGHKSVSWYQQVLGQGPQFIFQYYEKEERGRGNFPDRFSARQFPNYSSELNVNALLLGDSALYLCASSLPGDRPLSPLHFGNGTRLTVT.

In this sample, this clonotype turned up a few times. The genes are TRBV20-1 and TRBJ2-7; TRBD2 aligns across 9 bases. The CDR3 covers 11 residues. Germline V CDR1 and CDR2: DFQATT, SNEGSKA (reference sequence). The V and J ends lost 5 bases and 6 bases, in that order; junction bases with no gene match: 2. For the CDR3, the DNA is TGCAGTGCTGGACTAGCGTTCGAGCAGTACTTC. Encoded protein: CSAGLAFEQYF.

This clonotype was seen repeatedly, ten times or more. CDR3: CASSINRGGTDTQYF. The DNA for the CDR3 is TGTGCCAGCAGTATTAACAGGGGAGGGACAGATACGCAGTATTTT. The chain has TRBV2 and TRBJ2-3; possibly TRBD1 or TRBD2 for D (7 bases each). V was clipped by 5 bases and J by 3 bases, with 15 bases between them. CDR1 and CDR2 (germline): SNHLY, FYNNEI. The CDR3 is made up of 15 amino acids.

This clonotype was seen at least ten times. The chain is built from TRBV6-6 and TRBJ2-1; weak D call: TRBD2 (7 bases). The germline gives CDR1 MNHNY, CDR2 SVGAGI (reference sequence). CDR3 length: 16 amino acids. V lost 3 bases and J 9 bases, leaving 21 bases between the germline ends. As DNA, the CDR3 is TGTGCCAGCAGTTATTCCATAACAGGGAGGGGGATTGAGCAGTTCTTC. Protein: CASSYSITGRGIEQFF.

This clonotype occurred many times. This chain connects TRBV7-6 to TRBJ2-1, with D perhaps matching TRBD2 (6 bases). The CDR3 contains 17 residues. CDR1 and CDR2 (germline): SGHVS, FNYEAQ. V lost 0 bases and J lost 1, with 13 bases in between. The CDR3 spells CASSLAVAGSSYNEQFF. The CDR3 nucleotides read TGTGCCAGCAGCTTAGCGGTTGCGGGGAGTTCCTACAATGAGCAGTTCTTC.

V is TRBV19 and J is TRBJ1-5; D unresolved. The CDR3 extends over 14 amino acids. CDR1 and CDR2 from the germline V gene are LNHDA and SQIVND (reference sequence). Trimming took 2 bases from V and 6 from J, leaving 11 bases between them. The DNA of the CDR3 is TGTGCCAGTAGTATATTCGGGGAGGGTCAGCCCCAGCATTTT. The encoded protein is CASSIFGEGQPQHF.

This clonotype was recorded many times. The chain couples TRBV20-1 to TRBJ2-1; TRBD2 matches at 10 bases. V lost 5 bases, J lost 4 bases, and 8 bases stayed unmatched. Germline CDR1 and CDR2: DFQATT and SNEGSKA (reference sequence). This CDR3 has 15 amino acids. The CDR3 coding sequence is TGCAGTGCTGTAGCGGGAGGATTTACTTACAATGAGCAGTTCTTC. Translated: CSAVAGGFTYNEQFF.

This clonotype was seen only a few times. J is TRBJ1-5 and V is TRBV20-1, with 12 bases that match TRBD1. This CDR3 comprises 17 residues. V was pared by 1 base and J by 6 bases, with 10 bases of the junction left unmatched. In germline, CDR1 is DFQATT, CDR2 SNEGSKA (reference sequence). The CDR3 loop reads CSARAGTGGVMFQPQHF. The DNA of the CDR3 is TGCAGTGCTAGAGCAGGGACAGGGGGCGTCATGTTTCAGCCCCAGCATTTT.

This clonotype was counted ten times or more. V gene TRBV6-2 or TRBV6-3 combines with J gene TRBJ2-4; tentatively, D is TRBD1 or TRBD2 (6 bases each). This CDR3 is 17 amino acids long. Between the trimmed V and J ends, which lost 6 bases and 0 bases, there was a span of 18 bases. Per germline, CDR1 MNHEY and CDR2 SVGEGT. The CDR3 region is CASSHLGGEVAKNIQYF. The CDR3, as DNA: TGTGCCAGCAGCCACCTCGGGGGCGAGGTAGCCAAAAACATTCAGTACTTC.

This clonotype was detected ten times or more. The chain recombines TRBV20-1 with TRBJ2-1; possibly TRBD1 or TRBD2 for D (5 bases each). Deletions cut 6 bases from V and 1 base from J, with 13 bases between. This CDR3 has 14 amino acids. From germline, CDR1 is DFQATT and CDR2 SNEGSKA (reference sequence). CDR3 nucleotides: TGCAGTGCCATGACAGCGGAATCCTACAATGAGCAGTTCTTC. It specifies CSAMTAESYNEQFF.

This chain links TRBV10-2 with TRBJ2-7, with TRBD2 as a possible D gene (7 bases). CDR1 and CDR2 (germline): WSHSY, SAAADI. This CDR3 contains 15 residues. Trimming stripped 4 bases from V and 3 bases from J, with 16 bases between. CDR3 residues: CASSGSGGGGYEQYF. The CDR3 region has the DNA TGCGCCAGCAGTGGGTCGGGGGGCGGGGGCTACGAGCAGTACTTC.

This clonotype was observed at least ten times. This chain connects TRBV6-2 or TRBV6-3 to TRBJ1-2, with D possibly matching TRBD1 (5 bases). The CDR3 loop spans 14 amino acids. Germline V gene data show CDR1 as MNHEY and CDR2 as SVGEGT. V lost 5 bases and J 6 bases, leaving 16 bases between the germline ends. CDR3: CASSPPWGRDGYTF. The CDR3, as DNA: TGTGCCAGCAGTCCCCCGTGGGGCAGAGATGGCTACACCTTC.

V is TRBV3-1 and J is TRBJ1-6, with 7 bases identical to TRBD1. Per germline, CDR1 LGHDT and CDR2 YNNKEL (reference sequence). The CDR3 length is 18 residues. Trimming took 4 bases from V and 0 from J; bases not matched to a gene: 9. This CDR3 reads CASSRGTARSSYNSPLHF. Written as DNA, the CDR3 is TGTGCCAGCAGCCGGGGGACAGCCCGAAGCTCCTATAATTCACCCCTCCACTTT.

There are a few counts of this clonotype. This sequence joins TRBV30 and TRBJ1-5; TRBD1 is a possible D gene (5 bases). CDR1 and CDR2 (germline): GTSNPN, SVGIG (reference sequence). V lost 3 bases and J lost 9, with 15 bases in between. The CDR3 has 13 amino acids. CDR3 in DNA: TGTGCCTGGAGGTGGCAGGGATTCTCGCCCCAGCATTTT. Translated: CAWRWQGFSPQHF.